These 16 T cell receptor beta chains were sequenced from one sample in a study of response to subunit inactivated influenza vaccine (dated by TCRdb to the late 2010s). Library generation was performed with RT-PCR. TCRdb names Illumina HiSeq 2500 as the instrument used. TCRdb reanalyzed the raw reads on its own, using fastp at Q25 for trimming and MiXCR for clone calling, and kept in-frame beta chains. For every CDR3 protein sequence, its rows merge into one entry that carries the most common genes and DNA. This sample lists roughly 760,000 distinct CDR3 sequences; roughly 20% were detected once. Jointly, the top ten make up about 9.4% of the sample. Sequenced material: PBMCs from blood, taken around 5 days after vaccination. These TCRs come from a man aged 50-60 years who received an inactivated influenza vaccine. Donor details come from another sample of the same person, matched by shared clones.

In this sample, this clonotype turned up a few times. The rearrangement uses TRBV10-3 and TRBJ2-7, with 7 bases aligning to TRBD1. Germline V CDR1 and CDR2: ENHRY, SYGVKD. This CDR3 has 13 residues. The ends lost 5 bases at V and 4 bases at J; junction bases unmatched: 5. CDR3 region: CAISFGTEYEQYF. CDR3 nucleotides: TGTGCCATCAGTTTCGGGACAGAGTACGAGCAGTACTTC.

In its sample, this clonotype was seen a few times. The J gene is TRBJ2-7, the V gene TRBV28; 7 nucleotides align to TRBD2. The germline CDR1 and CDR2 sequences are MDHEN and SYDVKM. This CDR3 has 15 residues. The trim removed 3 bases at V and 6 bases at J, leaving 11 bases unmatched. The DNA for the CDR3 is TGTGCCAGCAGTTTGGGGTTGGGGGGGTACGGCGAGCAGTACTTC. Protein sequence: CASSLGLGGYGEQYF.

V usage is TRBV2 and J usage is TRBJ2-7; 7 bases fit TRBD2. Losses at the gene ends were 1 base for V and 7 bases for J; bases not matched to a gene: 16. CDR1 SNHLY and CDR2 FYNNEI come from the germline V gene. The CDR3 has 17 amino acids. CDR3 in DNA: TGTGCCAGCAGTGAAGTTCACATAGTCGCAGGGAGGGAGGAGCAGTACTTC. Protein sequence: CASSEVHIVAGREEQYF.

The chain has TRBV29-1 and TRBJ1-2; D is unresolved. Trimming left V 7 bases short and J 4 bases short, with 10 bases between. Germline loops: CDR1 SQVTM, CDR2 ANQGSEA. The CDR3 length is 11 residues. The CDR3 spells CSGSYGYGYTF. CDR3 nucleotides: TGCAGCGGATCGTATGGCTATGGCTACACCTTC.

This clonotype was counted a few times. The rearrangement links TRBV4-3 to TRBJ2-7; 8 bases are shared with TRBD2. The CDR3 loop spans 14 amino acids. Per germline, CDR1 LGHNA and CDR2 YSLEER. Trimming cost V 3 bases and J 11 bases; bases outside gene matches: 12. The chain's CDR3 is CASSQDYGGAEKYF. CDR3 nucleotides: TGCGCCAGCAGCCAGGATTACGGGGGGGCTGAGAAGTACTTC.

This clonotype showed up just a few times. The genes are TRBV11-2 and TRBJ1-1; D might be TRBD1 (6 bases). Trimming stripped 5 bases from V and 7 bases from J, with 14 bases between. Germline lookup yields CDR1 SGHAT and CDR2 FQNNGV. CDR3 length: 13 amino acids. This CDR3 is CASSPISDSEAFF. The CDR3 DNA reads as TGTGCCAGCAGCCCCATCTCGGACAGTGAAGCTTTCTTT. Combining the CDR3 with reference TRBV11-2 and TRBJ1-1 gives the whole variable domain EAGVAQSPRYKIIEKRQSVAFWCNPISGHATLYWYQQILGQGPKLLIQFQNNGVVDDSQLPKDRFSAERLKGVDSTLKIQPAKLEDSAVYLCASSPISDSEAFFGQGTRLTVV.

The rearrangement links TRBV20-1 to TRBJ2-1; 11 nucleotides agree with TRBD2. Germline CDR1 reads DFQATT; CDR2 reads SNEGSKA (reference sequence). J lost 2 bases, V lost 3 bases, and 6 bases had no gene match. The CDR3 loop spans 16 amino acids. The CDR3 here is CSASQTSGSTYNEQFF. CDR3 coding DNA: TGCAGTGCTAGCCAAACTAGCGGGAGTACCTACAATGAGCAGTTCTTC.

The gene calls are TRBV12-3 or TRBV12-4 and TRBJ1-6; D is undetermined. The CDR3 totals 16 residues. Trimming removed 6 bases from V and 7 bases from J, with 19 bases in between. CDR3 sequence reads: CASSPSAQRGNSPLHF. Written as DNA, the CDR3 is TGTGCCAGCAGCCCTTCGGCCCAAAGAGGGAATTCACCCCTCCACTTT.

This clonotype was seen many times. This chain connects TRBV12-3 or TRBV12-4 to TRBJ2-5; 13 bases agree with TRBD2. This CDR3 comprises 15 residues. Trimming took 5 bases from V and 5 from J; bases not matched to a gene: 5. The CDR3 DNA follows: TGTGCCAGCAGTGCAGGACTAGCGGGAGTGGAGACCCAGTACTTC. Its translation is CASSAGLAGVETQYF.

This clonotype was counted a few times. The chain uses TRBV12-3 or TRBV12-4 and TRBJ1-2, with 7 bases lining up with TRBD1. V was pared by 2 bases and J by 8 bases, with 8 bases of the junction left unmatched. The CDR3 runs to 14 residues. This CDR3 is CASSLQGGAQGYTF. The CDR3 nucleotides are TGTGCCAGCAGTTTACAAGGGGGCGCTCAGGGCTACACCTTC.

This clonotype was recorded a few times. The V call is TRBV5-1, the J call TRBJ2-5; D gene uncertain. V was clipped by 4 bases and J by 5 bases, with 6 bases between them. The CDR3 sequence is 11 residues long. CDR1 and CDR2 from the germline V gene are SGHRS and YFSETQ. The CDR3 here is CASSIGETQYF. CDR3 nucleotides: TGCGCCAGCAGCATAGGGGAGACCCAGTACTTC. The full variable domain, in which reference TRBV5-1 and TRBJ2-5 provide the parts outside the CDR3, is KAGVTQTPRYLIKTRGQQVTLSCSPISGHRSVSWYQQTPGQGLQFLFEYFSETQRNKGNFPGRFSGRQFSNSRSEMNVSTLELGDSALYLCASSIGETQYFGPGTRLLVL.

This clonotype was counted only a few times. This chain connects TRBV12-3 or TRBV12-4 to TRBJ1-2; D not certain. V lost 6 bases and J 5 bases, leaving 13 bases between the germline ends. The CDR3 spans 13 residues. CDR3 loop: CASSPDGLYGYTF. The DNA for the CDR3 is TGTGCCAGCAGCCCGGACGGACTATATGGCTACACCTTC.

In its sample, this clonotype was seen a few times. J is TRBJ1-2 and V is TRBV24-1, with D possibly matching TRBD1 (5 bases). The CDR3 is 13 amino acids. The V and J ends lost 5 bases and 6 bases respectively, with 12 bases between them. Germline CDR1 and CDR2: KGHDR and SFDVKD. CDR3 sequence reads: CATSVGTGDGYTF. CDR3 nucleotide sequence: TGTGCCACCAGTGTGGGCACGGGGGATGGCTACACCTTC.

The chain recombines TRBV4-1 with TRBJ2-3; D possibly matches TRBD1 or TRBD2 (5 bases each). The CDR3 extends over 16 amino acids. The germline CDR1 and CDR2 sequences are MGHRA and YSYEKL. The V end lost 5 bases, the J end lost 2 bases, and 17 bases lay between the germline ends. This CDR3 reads CASSSGRARATDTQYF. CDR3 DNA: TGCGCCAGCAGCTCAGGGCGGGCCAGGGCCACAGATACGCAGTATTTT.

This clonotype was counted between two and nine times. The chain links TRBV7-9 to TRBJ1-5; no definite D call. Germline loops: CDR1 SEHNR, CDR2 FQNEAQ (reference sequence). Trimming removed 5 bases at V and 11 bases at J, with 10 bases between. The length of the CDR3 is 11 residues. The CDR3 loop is CASSNNRAQHF. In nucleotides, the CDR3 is TGTGCCAGCAGCAATAACAGAGCCCAGCATTTT.

The CDR3 here is CSVEEPGRTGEYEQYF. In DNA form, the CDR3 reads TGCAGCGTTGAAGAACCCGGACGGACAGGGGAATACGAGCAGTACTTC. The V gene is TRBV29-1, the J gene TRBJ2-7, with 9 bases identical to TRBD1. Germline CDR1 is SQVTM and CDR2 is ANQGSEA. This CDR3 is 16 amino acids long. Trimming took 0 bases from V and 4 from J; bases not matched to a gene: 10.